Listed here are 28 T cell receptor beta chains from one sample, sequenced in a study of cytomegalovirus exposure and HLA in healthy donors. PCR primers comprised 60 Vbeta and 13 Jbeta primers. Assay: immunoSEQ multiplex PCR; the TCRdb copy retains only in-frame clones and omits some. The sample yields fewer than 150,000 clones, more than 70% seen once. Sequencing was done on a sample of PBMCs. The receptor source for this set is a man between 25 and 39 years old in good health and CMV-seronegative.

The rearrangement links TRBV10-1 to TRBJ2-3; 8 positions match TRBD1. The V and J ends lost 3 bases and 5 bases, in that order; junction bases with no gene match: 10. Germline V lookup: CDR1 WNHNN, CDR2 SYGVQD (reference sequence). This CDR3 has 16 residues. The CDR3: CASSDLPGGAEDTQYF. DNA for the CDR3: TGCGCCAGCAGTGACCTCCCAGGGGGCGCGGAAGATACGCAGTATTTT.

CDR3 amino acids: CASTQGMNTEAFF. The CDR3 DNA is TGTGCCAGCACCCAGGGGATGAACACTGAAGCTTTCTTT. The chain combines TRBV6-6 with TRBJ1-1, with D maybe TRBD1 (6 bases). Trimming took 7 bases from V and 0 from J, leaving 9 bases between them. Germline CDR1 reads MNHNY; CDR2 reads SVGAGI (reference sequence). The CDR3 spans 13 residues.

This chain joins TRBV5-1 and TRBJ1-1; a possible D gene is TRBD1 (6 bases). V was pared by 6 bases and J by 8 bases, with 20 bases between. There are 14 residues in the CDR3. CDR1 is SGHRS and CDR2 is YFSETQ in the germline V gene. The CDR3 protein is CASKDRLGAREAFF. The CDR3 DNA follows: TGCGCCAGCAAAGACAGACTGGGGGCGAGGGAAGCTTTCTTT. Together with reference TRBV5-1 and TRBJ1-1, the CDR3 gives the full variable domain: KAGVTQTPRYLIKTRGQQVTLSCSPISGHRSVSWYQQTPGQGLQFLFEYFSETQRNKGNFPGRFSGRQFSNSRSEMNVSTLELGDSALYLCASKDRLGAREAFFGQGTRLTVV.

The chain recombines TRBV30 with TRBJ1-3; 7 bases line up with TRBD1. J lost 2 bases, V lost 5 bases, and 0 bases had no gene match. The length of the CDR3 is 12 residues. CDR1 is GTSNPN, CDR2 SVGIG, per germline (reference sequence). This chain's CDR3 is CAWDRAGNTIYF. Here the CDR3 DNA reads TGTGCCTGGGACAGGGCTGGAAACACCATATATTTT.

The CDR3: CAWSGGHPTYEQYF. The DNA of the CDR3 is TGTGCCTGGAGTGGGGGACACCCGACCTACGAGCAGTACTTC. This rearrangement joins TRBV30 to TRBJ2-7, with D possibly matching TRBD1 (6 bases). Trimming pared 1 base from V and 2 bases from J, leaving 12 bases between. The germline CDR1 and CDR2 sequences are GTSNPN and SVGIG (reference sequence). The CDR3 consists of 14 residues.

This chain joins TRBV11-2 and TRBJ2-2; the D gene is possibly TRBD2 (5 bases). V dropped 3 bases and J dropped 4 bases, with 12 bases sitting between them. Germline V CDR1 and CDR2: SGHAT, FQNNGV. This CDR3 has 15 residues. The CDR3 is CASSLLDLTTGELFF. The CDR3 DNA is TGTGCCAGCAGCTTGCTGGACTTGACCACCGGGGAGCTGTTTTTT.

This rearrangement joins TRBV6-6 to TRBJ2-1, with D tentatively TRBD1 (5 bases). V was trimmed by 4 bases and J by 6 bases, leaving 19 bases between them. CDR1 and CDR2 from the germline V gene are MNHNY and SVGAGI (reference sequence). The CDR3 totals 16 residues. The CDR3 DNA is TGTGCCAGCAGTTCCCAGGGATCGCGGCTTGGCAATGAGCAGTTCTTC. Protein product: CASSSQGSRLGNEQFF.

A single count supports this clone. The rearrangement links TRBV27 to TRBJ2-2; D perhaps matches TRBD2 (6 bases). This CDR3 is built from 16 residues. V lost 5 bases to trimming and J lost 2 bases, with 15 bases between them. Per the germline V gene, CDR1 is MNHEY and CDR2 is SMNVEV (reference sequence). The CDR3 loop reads CASSPRLGINTGELFF. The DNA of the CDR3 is TGTGCCAGCAGTCCACGACTAGGGATAAACACCGGGGAGCTGTTTTTT.

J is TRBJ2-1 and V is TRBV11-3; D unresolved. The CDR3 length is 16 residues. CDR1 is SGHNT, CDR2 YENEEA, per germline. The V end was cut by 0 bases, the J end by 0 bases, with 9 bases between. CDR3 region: CASSLDGDSSYNEQFF. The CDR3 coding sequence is TGTGCCAGCAGCTTAGATGGAGACTCCTCCTACAATGAGCAGTTCTTC.

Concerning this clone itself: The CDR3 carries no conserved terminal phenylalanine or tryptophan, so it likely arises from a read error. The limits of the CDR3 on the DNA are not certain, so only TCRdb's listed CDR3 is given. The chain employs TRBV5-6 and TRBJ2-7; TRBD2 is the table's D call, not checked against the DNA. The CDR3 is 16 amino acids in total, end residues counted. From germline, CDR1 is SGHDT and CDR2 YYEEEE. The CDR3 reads CASQLAAFIRGGTRLY.

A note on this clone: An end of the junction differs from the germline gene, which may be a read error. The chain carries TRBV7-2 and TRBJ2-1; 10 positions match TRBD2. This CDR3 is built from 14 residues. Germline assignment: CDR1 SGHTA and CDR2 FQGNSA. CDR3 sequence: CASSIAGGGGGAFF. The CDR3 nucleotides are TGTGCCAGCAGCATAGCGGGAGGTGGGGGGGGAGCGTTCTTC.

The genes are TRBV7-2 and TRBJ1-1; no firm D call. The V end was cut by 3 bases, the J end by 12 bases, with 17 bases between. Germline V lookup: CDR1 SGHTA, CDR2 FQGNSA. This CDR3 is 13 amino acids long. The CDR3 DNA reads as TGTGCCAGCAGCTTTGCGGGTCAAGTGCGAACTTTCTTT. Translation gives CASSFAGQVRTFF. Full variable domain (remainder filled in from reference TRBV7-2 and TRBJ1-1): GAGVSQSPSNKVTEKGKDVELRCDPISGHTALYWYRQSLGQGLEFLIYFQGNSAPDKSGLPSDRFSAERTGGSVSTLTIQRTQQEDSAVYLCASSFAGQVRTFFGQGTRLTVV.

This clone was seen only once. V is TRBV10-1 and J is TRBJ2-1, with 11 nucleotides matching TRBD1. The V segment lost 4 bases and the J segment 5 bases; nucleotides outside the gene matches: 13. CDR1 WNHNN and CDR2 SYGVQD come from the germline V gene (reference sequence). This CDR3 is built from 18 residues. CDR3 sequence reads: CASSGPRTGGTKDNEQFF. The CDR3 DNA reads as TGCGCCAGCAGTGGCCCCCGGACAGGGGGCACCAAGGACAATGAGCAGTTCTTC.

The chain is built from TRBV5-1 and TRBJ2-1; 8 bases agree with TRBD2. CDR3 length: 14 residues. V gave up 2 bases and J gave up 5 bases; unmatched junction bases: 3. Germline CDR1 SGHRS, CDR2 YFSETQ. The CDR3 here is CASSLTGGDNEQFF. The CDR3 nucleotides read TGCGCCAGCAGCTTAACGGGAGGGGACAATGAGCAGTTCTTC.

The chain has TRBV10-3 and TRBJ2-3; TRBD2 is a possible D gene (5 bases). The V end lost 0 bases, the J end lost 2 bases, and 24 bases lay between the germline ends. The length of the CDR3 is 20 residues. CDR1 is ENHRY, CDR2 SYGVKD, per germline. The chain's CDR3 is CAISESVAAGTQTYTDTQYF. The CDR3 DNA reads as TGTGCCATCAGTGAGTCGGTTGCGGCGGGCACCCAGACCTACACAGATACGCAGTATTTT.

The CDR3 protein is CASSLGGSGISREQYF. Here the CDR3 DNA reads TGCGCCAGCTCGCTTGGGGGTAGCGGGATCTCCCGCGAGCAGTACTTC. The V gene is TRBV5-1, the J gene TRBJ2-7, with TRBD2 matching 8 bases. CDR3 size: 16 residues. From germline, CDR1 is SGHRS and CDR2 YFSETQ. The J segment lost 6 bases and the V segment lost 7 bases, leaving 18 bases of the junction unmatched.

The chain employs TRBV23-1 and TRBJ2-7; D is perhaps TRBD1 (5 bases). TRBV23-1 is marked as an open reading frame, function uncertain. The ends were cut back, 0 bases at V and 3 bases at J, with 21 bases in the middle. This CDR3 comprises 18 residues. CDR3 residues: CASSQSGQGRLKFYEQYF. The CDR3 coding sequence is TGCGCCAGCAGTCAATCGGGGCAGGGAAGGCTGAAATTCTACGAGCAGTACTTC.

CDR3 sequence reads: CASSDASTGTSFYEQYF. CDR3 sequence (DNA): TGTGCCAGCAGTGACGCATCTACCGGGACTTCATTCTACGAGCAGTACTTC. J is TRBJ2-7 and V is TRBV6-1; D may be TRBD2 (6 bases). Germline CDR1 MNHNS, CDR2 SASEGT. This CDR3 contains 17 residues. Deletions cut 3 bases from V and 3 bases from J, with 21 bases between.

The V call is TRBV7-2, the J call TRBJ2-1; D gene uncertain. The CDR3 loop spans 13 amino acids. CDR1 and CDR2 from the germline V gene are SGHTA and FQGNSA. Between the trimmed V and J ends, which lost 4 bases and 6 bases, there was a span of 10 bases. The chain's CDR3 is CASSSLVTNEQFF. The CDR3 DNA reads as TGTGCCAGCAGCTCTCTAGTCACCAATGAGCAGTTCTTC.

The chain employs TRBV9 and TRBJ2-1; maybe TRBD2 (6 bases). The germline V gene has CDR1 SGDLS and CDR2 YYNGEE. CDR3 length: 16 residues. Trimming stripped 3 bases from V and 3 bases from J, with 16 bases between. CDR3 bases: TGTGCCAGCAGCGCCACAATCTCGGGACTCTACAATGAGCAGTTCTTC. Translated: CASSATISGLYNEQFF.

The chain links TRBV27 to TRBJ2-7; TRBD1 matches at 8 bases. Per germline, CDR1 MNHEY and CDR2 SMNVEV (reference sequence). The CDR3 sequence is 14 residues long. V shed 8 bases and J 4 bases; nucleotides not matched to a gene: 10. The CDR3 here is CASGHGQGSYEQYF. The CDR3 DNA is TGTGCCAGCGGACACGGACAGGGCTCTTACGAGCAGTACTTC.

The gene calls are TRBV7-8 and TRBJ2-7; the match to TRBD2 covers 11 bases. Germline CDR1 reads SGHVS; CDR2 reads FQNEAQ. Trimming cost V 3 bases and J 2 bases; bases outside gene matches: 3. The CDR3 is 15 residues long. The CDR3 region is CASSFGTSGTYEQYF. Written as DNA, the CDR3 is TGTGCCAGCAGCTTTGGGACTAGCGGTACCTACGAGCAGTACTTC.

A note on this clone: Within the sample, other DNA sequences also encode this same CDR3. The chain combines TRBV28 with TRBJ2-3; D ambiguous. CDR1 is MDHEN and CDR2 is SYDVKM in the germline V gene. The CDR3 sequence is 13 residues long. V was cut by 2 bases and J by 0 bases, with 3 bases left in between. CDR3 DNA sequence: TGTGCCAGCAGTTTACAAAGCACAGATACGCAGTATTTT. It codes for CASSLQSTDTQYF.

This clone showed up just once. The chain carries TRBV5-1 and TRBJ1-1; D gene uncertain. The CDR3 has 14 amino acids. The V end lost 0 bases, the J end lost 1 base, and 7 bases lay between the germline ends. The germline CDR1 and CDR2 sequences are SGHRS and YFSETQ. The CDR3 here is CASSLAGRNTEAFF. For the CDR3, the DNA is TGCGCCAGCAGCTTGGCTGGGAGGAACACTGAAGCTTTCTTT. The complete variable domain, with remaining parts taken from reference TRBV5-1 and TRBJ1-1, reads KAGVTQTPRYLIKTRGQQVTLSCSPISGHRSVSWYQQTPGQGLQFLFEYFSETQRNKGNFPGRFSGRQFSNSRSEMNVSTLELGDSALYLCASSLAGRNTEAFFGQGTRLTVV.

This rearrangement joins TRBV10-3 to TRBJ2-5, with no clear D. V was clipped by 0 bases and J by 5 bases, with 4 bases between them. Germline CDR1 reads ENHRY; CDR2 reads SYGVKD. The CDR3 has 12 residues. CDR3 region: CAISESRETQYF. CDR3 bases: TGTGCCATCAGTGAGTCACGGGAGACCCAGTACTTC.

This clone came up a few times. As DNA, the CDR3 is TGTGCCAGCTCGGGGGCAGAACAACAGGGTTGGTACCAAGAGACCCAGTACTTC. Its translation: CASSGAEQQGWYQETQYF. The J gene is TRBJ2-5, the V gene TRBV18, with D perhaps TRBD1 (6 bases). From germline, CDR1 is KGHSH and CDR2 LQKENI. The CDR3 is 18 residues long. The V and J ends lost 6 bases and 0 bases respectively, with 23 bases between them.

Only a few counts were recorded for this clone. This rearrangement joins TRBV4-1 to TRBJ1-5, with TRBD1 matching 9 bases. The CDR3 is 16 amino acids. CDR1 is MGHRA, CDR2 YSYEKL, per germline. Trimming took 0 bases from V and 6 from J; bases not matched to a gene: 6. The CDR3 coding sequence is TGCGCCAGCAGCCAAGAGGGACAGGGATTAGGTCAGCCCCAGCATTTT. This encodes CASSQEGQGLGQPQHF.

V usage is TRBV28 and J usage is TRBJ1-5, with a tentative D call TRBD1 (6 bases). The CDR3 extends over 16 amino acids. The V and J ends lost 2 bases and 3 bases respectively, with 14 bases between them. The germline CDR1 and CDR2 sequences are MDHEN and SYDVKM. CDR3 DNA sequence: TGTGCCAGCAGTTTAGATCTAGGACAGCACAATCAGCCCCAGCATTTT. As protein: CASSLDLGQHNQPQHF. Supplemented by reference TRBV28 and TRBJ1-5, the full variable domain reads DVKVTQSSRYLVKRTGEKVFLECVQDMDHENMFWYRQDPGLGLRLIYFSYDVKMKEKGDIPEGYSVSREKKERFSLILESASTNQTSMYLCASSLDLGQHNQPQHFGDGTRLSIL.